The next 15 T cell receptor beta chains were all read from a single sample in a study of blood T cell repertoires in COVID-19. Assay used: immunoSEQ multiplex PCR; TCRdb lists only in-frame clones, some missing. Of 45,000 to 70,000 clones listed, around 90% are singletons. The sequenced sample was peripheral blood. The receptors derive from a woman at least 80 years old with COVID-19, enrolled during active disease.

The rearrangement links TRBV5-1 to TRBJ2-7, with D possibly being TRBD2 (6 bases). V lost 4 bases, J lost 2 bases, and 19 bases lay in between. The germline V gene has CDR1 SGHRS and CDR2 YFSETQ. The CDR3 contains 16 residues. The CDR3 coding sequence is TGCGCCAGCAGCCCCTTTGGAGGGAGCGGAACCTACGAGCAGTACTTC. Protein product: CASSPFGGSGTYEQYF.

The V call is TRBV5-1, the J call TRBJ2-5, with D possibly matching TRBD1 (6 bases). CDR1 is SGHRS, CDR2 YFSETQ, per germline. The CDR3 runs to 15 residues. Trimming pared 0 bases from V and 4 bases from J, leaving 13 bases between. This CDR3 reads CASSLGDKGGETQYF. In DNA form, the CDR3 reads TGCGCCAGCAGCTTGGGGGACAAAGGGGGAGAGACCCAGTACTTC.

V usage is TRBV28 and J usage is TRBJ2-2, with D maybe TRBD2 (7 bases). Per the germline V gene, CDR1 is MDHEN and CDR2 is SYDVKM. The CDR3 totals 15 residues. The ends were cut back, 4 bases at V and 7 bases at J, with 16 bases in the middle. The CDR3 spells CASSSWGGQGGELFF. The CDR3 DNA sequence: TGTGCCAGCAGTTCTTGGGGGGGGCAAGGCGGGGAGCTGTTTTTT.

This chain connects TRBV6-5 to TRBJ2-3; TRBD1 matches at 7 bases. This CDR3 comprises 15 residues. Germline trimming cut 4 bases from V and 1 base from J; bases unmatched to any gene: 5. Looked up from germline, CDR1 is MNHEY and CDR2 is SVGAGI. The CDR3 coding sequence is TGTGCCAGCAGTTCCTTGAGGGGGCGCACAGATACGCAGTATTTT. Translation gives CASSSLRGRTDTQYF.

The count of this clone is one. The V call is TRBV7-8, the J call TRBJ2-7; 9 nucleotides line up with TRBD1. V dropped 0 bases and J dropped 1; count of bases not matched to a gene: 10. The germline V gene has CDR1 SGHVS and CDR2 FQNEAQ. CDR3 length equals 18 residues. The CDR3 is CASSLALETGGISYEQYF. The CDR3 region has the DNA TGTGCCAGCAGCTTAGCGCTTGAGACAGGGGGTATATCCTACGAGCAGTACTTC.

The chain uses TRBV18 and TRBJ1-6, with D possibly being TRBD1 (6 bases). Trimming cost V 4 bases and J 4 bases, with 8 bases left between them. This CDR3 comprises 14 residues. Germline CDR1 reads KGHSH; CDR2 reads LQKENI. CDR3 amino acids: CASSLGQYNSPLHF. The CDR3 nucleotides read TGTGCCAGCTCACTAGGACAGTATAATTCACCCCTCCACTTT.

This clone occurred once. The chain couples TRBV27 to TRBJ1-2, with D perhaps matching TRBD1 (5 bases). Per germline, CDR1 MNHEY and CDR2 SMNVEV (reference sequence). The V gene lost 6 bases and the J gene lost 8 bases, with 16 bases spanning the gap. The CDR3 length is 13 residues. In nucleotides, the CDR3 is TGTGCCAGCAGGCTGGGAAGGGGTCAGGGCTACACCTTC. This gives the protein CASRLGRGQGYTF.

The V gene is TRBV11-2, the J gene TRBJ1-6; 9 bases are shared with TRBD1. The V gene's germline CDR1 is SGHAT and CDR2 FQNNGV. V trimming: 7 bases; J trimming: 9 bases; junction bases outside the gene matches: 7. The CDR3 covers 14 residues. CDR3 residues: CASTGTGLRSPLHF. The CDR3 nucleotides read TGTGCCAGCACCGGGACAGGGTTGCGTTCACCCCTCCACTTT.

Only a few counts were recorded for this clone. The chain recombines TRBV4-1 with TRBJ2-7, with D hard to call. This CDR3 is built from 16 residues. V lost 1 base, J lost 6 bases, and 19 bases lay in between. CDR1 MGHRA and CDR2 YSYEKL come from the germline V gene. This CDR3 is CASSQGFADTTSEQYF. In nucleotides, the CDR3 is TGCGCCAGCAGCCAAGGATTCGCAGATACTACGTCCGAGCAGTACTTC.

The chain couples TRBV12-3 or TRBV12-4 to TRBJ1-2; 10 nucleotides align to TRBD1. V shed 6 bases and J 5 bases; nucleotides not matched to a gene: 3. The CDR3 totals 13 residues. CDR3 sequence: CASSRDRGYGYTF. The CDR3 DNA sequence: TGTGCCAGCAGCCGGGACAGGGGTTATGGCTACACCTTC.

The chain carries TRBV15 and TRBJ1-3; no reliable D call. The ends were cut back, 4 bases at V and 0 bases at J, with 7 bases in the middle. The CDR3 totals 14 residues. CDR1 is LNHNV, CDR2 YYDKDF, per germline (reference sequence). CDR3 region: CATSNSGSGNTIYF. The CDR3 coding sequence is TGTGCCACCAGCAACTCAGGCTCTGGAAACACCATATATTTT.

This clone was recorded once. V and J are TRBV19 and TRBJ1-2; 8 bases align to TRBD1. The V and J ends lost 5 bases and 8 bases, in that order; junction bases with no gene match: 16. Germline values: CDR1 LNHDA, CDR2 SQIVND (reference sequence). The CDR3 totals 16 residues. The CDR3, as DNA: TGTGCCAGTAGTCCCCCCTTCGGACAGGGACTAAGGGGCTACACCTTC. Translating gives CASSPPFGQGLRGYTF.

The chain links TRBV11-2 to TRBJ2-5, with 14 bases aligning to TRBD2. Germline V gene lookup returns CDR1 SGHAT and CDR2 FQNNGV. Trimming removed 6 bases from V and 7 bases from J; junction bases left unmatched: 10. The CDR3 loop spans 16 amino acids. CDR3 nucleotides: TGTGCCAGCAGTTCGACTAGCGGGGGGGGAGGTGGGACCCAGTACTTC. Translating gives CASSSTSGGGGGTQYF.

The chain has TRBV29-1 and TRBJ2-7, with 8 bases lining up with TRBD1. The CDR3 is 15 residues long. Germline CDR1 and CDR2: SQVTM and ANQGSEA. The trim removed 7 bases at V and 3 bases at J, leaving 14 bases unmatched. The CDR3 bases are TGCAGCGCCCTACCGGCCCAGGGGGCTAGCTACGAGCAGTACTTC. This translates into CSALPAQGASYEQYF.

This clone has more than one count but fewer than ten. This chain uses TRBV6-5 with TRBJ1-5, with 8 bases aligning to TRBD1. Germline V gene data show CDR1 as MNHEY and CDR2 as SVGAGI. CDR3 length: 13 residues. V lost 10 bases and J lost 2; bases outside the gene matches: 4. The CDR3 DNA is TGTGCCACCGCGACAGGGGGCAATCAGCCCCAGCATTTT. Translated, it gives CATATGGNQPQHF.